These T cell receptor beta chains were read from a single sample in a study of cytomegalovirus exposure and HLA in healthy donors. The table came from immunoSEQ multiplex PCR; TCRdb's copy has only in-frame clones and leaves some out. This table holds about 170,000 clones, approximately 80% found once. The material sequenced was PBMCs. These receptors originate from a woman younger than 30 in good health and CMV-seronegative. CDR3s include the opening cysteine and the closing phenylalanine or tryptophan. Fields, in order: D gene, clone size, J gene, V gene, CDR3 DNA, CDR3 protein. D genes are given only for firm matches. Clone size, where shown, is once, few, many, or a class for clones that have expanded.

D: .
size: .
J: TRBJ2-1
V: TRBV7-2
DNA: TGTGCCAGCAGCTTAAGGGGGAGTACCTACAATGAGCAGTTCTTC
CDR3: CASSLRGSTYNEQFF

D: .
size: .
J: TRBJ2-5
V: TRBV7-8
DNA: TGTGCCAGCGATAGCAGGGGGCGCGGGGGGACCCAGTACTTC
CDR3: CASDSRGRGGTQYF

D: .
size: once
J: TRBJ1-1
V: TRBV6-4
DNA: TGTGCCAGCAGTCCCCGGGAGGGCGGGCAAGAAGCTTTCTTT
CDR3: CASSPREGGQEAFF

D: .
size: .
J: TRBJ2-7
V: TRBV7-9
DNA: TGTTCCAGCAGCTTAGTCGGGGGTGGCTACGAGCAGTACTTC
CDR3: CSSSLVGGGYEQYF

D: .
size: .
J: TRBJ1-5
V: TRBV15
DNA: TGTGCCACCAGCAGACCACAGGTCAATAGCAATCAGCCCCAGCATTTT
CDR3: CATSRPQVNSNQPQHF

D: TRBD2
size: .
J: TRBJ2-1
V: TRBV6-4
DNA: TGTGCCAGCAGTGCCCTCAGCGGGAGGGCTTACAATGAGCAGTTCTTC
CDR3: CASSALSGRAYNEQFF

D: TRBD1
size: .
J: TRBJ1-3
V: TRBV5-1
DNA: TGCGCCAGCAGCTTGTTACAGGGGAACTCTGGAAACACCATATATTTT
CDR3: CASSLLQGNSGNTIYF

D: .
size: .
J: TRBJ2-1
V: TRBV4-1
DNA: TGCGCCAGCAGCCAAGATCCCTATTCCACCGATGAGCAGTTCTTC
CDR3: CASSQDPYSTDEQFF

D: .
size: .
J: TRBJ2-7
V: TRBV30
DNA: TGTGCCTGGAGTAGGAATAGGCGGGGTTACGAGCAGTACTTC
CDR3: CAWSRNRRGYEQYF

D: .
size: .
J: TRBJ2-3
V: TRBV4-2
DNA: TGTGCCAGCAGCCAAGCTCAGGACTCGGAGGTTCAGTATTTT
CDR3: CASSQAQDSEVQYF

D: .
size: once
J: TRBJ2-7
V: TRBV14
DNA: TGTGCCAGCAGCCAAGCGGGCAGGGTGCCTGGAGAGCAGTACTTC
CDR3: CASSQAGRVPGEQYF

D: TRBD2
size: .
J: TRBJ2-3
V: TRBV27
DNA: TGTGCCAGCACCCACTTACTAGCGGGAGGGCCAGCAGATACGCAGTATTTT
CDR3: CASTHLLAGGPADTQYF

D: .
size: .
J: TRBJ2-3
V: TRBV19
DNA: TGTGCCAGTAGGGGGCGTCTAACGACAGATACGCAGTATTTT
CDR3: CASRGRLTTDTQYF

D: .
size: few
J: TRBJ1-1
V: TRBV5-6
DNA: TGTGCCAGCAGCTTGGCGGCTCGAGGGCACACTGAAGCTTTCTTT
CDR3: CASSLAARGHTEAFF

D: .
size: .
J: TRBJ2-7
V: TRBV5-1
DNA: TGCGCCAGCAGCGGTGTTGGCGGCTACGAGCAGTACTTC
CDR3: CASSGVGGYEQYF

D: TRBD2
size: few
J: TRBJ2-7
V: TRBV27
DNA: TGTGCCAGCAGTCTTAGAAGGGCGGGAGGGCCTGATTACGAGCAGTACTTC
CDR3: CASSLRRAGGPDYEQYF

D: TRBD1
size: .
J: TRBJ1-4
V: TRBV7-9
DNA: TGTGCCAGCAGCCCGACAGGGCGGGAAAAACTGTTTTTT
CDR3: CASSPTGREKLFF

D: TRBD1
size: .
J: TRBJ2-7
V: TRBV7-7
DNA: TGTGCTAGCAGCCCCTACAGGGGGCACTACGAGCAGTACTTC
CDR3: CASSPYRGHYEQYF

D: TRBD1
size: .
J: TRBJ2-5
V: TRBV5-1
DNA: TGCGCCAGCACGTCAAACAGGGGTATTCGAGAGACCCAGTACTTC
CDR3: CASTSNRGIRETQYF

D: .
size: .
J: TRBJ2-1
V: TRBV5-6
DNA: TGTGCCAGCAGCTTGGCCGTCGGGTTGTTTCGCAATGAGCAGTTCTTC
CDR3: CASSLAVGLFRNEQFF

D: TRBD1
size: .
J: TRBJ1-1
V: TRBV5-3
DNA: TGTGCCAGAAGCCAGGGTTACAGGGGGCGACCTGAAGCTTTCTTT
CDR3: CARSQGYRGRPEAFF

D: .
size: .
J: TRBJ2-7
V: TRBV6-5
DNA: TGTGCCAGCAGTACCACAGGGCGACTCTCCTACGAGCAGTACTTC
CDR3: CASSTTGRLSYEQYF

D: .
size: .
J: TRBJ2-5
V: TRBV7-9
DNA: TGTGCCAGCAGCATCCGGCGCCAGGGGTTGGAGACCCAGTACTTC
CDR3: CASSIRRQGLETQYF

D: .
size: few
J: TRBJ2-5
V: TRBV7-9
DNA: TGTGCCAGCAGCTTAACCCAGGGTGAAGAGACCCAGTACTTC
CDR3: CASSLTQGEETQYF

D: .
size: .
J: TRBJ2-1
V: TRBV7-6
DNA: TGTGCCAGCAGCTTAGATCCCAGCCTACAGCACAATGAGCAGTTCTTC
CDR3: CASSLDPSLQHNEQFF

D: .
size: .
J: TRBJ2-7
V: TRBV20-1
DNA: TGCAGTGCTAGAGGTAGTAACGAGCAGTACTTC
CDR3: CSARGSNEQYF

D: TRBD2
size: .
J: TRBJ2-1
V: TRBV6-1
DNA: TGTGCCAGCAGTCCAACTAGCGGGTACAATGAGCAGTTCTTC
CDR3: CASSPTSGYNEQFF

D: TRBD1
size: few
J: TRBJ2-1
V: TRBV19
DNA: TGTGCCAGTAGTTCCACTCCCTCGGGACAGGGTAAGAATGAGCAGTTCTTC
CDR3: CASSSTPSGQGKNEQFF

D: .
size: .
J: TRBJ2-7
V: TRBV30
DNA: TGTGCCTGGAAACACAGGGTACAGCAGTACTTC
CDR3: CAWKHRVQQYF

D: .
size: .
J: TRBJ1-1
V: TRBV7-2
DNA: TGTGCCAGCAGCCAGGCCAACACTGAAGCTTTCTTT
CDR3: CASSQANTEAFF

D: .
size: .
J: TRBJ2-7
V: TRBV6-5
DNA: TGTGCCAGCCGGGATTCCAATTCCTACGAGCAGTACTTC
CDR3: CASRDSNSYEQYF

D: TRBD2
size: .
J: TRBJ2-5
V: TRBV11-2
DNA: TGTGCCAGCAGCTCCCCCCCAGGACGGGGGGGGGAGACCCAGTACTTC
CDR3: CASSSPPGRGGETQYF

D: TRBD1
size: .
J: TRBJ1-6
V: TRBV9
DNA: TGTGCCAGCAGCGTAGAGGGGACAGCCAGTTCACCCCTCCACTTT
CDR3: CASSVEGTASSPLHF

D: TRBD1
size: .
J: TRBJ2-5
V: TRBV5-1
DNA: TGCGCCAGCAGCTTCCAGGGGGCGGTTCAAGAGACCCAGTACTTC
CDR3: CASSFQGAVQETQYF

D: .
size: .
J: TRBJ2-5
V: TRBV7-9
DNA: TGTGCCAGCAGCCCCCTGAGACACCCCAAAGACCAAGAGACCCAGTACTTC
CDR3: CASSPLRHPKDQETQYF

D: .
size: .
J: TRBJ2-5
V: TRBV28
DNA: TGTGCCAGCAGTTTGTTACAGGGCAGCCTTGGGACCCAGTACTTC
CDR3: CASSLLQGSLGTQYF

D: .
size: .
J: TRBJ2-2
V: TRBV9
DNA: TGTGCCAGCAGCGCAGGGGGGACCGGGGAGCTGTTTTTT
CDR3: CASSAGGTGELFF

D: TRBD2
size: .
J: TRBJ2-1
V: TRBV2
DNA: TGTGCCAGCAGGGGGCTCCTAGCGGTTCAAAGGAGCTCCTACAATGAGCAGTTCTTC
CDR3: CASRGLLAVQRSSYNEQFF

D: TRBD1
size: few
J: TRBJ1-5
V: TRBV30
DNA: TGTGCCTGGAGTGTTGACAGGGGGCGCCCCGGCAATCAGCCCCAGCATTTT
CDR3: CAWSVDRGRPGNQPQHF

D: TRBD1
size: .
J: TRBJ2-3
V: TRBV6-1
DNA: TGTGCCAGCAGTATACAGGGGGCGCGGACAGATACGCAGTATTTT
CDR3: CASSIQGARTDTQYF

D: TRBD2
size: .
J: TRBJ2-2
V: TRBV4-1
DNA: TGCGCCAGCAGCCCCCCGGGACTAGCTCCCACCGGGGAGCTGTTTTTT
CDR3: CASSPPGLAPTGELFF

D: .
size: .
J: TRBJ1-5
V: TRBV7-2
DNA: TGTGCCAGCAGCCGAAACAATGTAAGACAGTTCCCTTTACCCCAGCATTTT
CDR3: CASSRNNVRQFPLPQHF

D: TRBD1
size: .
J: TRBJ1-1
V: TRBV28
DNA: TGTGCCAGCAGTTTTTCGACAGGGGTGGTCACTGAAGCTTTCTTT
CDR3: CASSFSTGVVTEAFF

D: .
size: few
J: TRBJ2-2
V: TRBV6-4
DNA: TGTGCCAGCAGTGACTCGGTCGAGGTCGGGGAGCTGTTTTTT
CDR3: CASSDSVEVGELFF

D: TRBD1
size: .
J: TRBJ2-6
V: TRBV19
DNA: TGTGCCAGTAGTATGGGACAGGGGGGCTTCGTCCTGACTTTC
CDR3: CASSMGQGGFVLTF

D: TRBD2
size: .
J: TRBJ2-7
V: TRBV5-1
DNA: TGCGCCAGCAGCTTGGCTAACATAAACGGTGGACTAGCAGGCTACGAGCAGTACTTC
CDR3: CASSLANINGGLAGYEQYF

D: TRBD1
size: few
J: TRBJ1-4
V: TRBV19
DNA: TGTGCCAGTAGTAGTTGGCAGGGGGGTGAAAAACTGTTTTTT
CDR3: CASSSWQGGEKLFF

D: .
size: .
J: TRBJ1-4
V: TRBV18
DNA: TGTGCCAGCTCACCCTGGGCAGGGGAGAATGAAAAACTGTTTTTT
CDR3: CASSPWAGENEKLFF

D: TRBD1
size: .
J: TRBJ2-1
V: TRBV6-1
DNA: TGTGCCAGCAGTGAAGCGGGACAGGGGGCGGTTGAGCAGTTCTTC
CDR3: CASSEAGQGAVEQFF

D: .
size: .
J: TRBJ2-5
V: TRBV30
DNA: TGTGCCTGTGACAACCAAGAGACCCAGTACTTC
CDR3: CACDNQETQYF

D: TRBD1
size: .
J: TRBJ1-4
V: TRBV18
DNA: TGTGCCAGCTCACAGGGCAGGGGGTACAATGAAAAACTGTTTTTT
CDR3: CASSQGRGYNEKLFF

D: TRBD1
size: .
J: TRBJ2-1
V: TRBV19
DNA: TGTGCCAGTAGGAACTACAGGGGGTCCAATAGTGAGCAGTTCTTC
CDR3: CASRNYRGSNSEQFF

D: TRBD2
size: .
J: TRBJ2-1
V: TRBV15
DNA: TGTGCCACCAGCGGATGGACTAGCGGGAGGCTTAATGAGCAGTTCTTC
CDR3: CATSGWTSGRLNEQFF

D: TRBD1
size: .
J: TRBJ2-7
V: TRBV27
DNA: TGTGCCAGCAGTTCCCTCGGGACAGGGCTATACGAGCAGTACTTC
CDR3: CASSSLGTGLYEQYF